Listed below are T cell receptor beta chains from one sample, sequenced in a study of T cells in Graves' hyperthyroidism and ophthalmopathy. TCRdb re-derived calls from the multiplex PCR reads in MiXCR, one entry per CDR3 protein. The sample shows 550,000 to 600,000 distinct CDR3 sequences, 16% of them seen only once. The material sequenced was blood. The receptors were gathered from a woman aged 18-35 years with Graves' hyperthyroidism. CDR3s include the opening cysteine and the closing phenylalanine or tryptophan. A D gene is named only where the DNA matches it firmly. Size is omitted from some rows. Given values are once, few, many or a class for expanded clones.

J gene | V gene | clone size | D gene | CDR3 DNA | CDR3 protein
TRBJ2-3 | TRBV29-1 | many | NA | TGCAGCGTTGATGGGGGGACATACACAGATACGCAGTATTTT | CSVDGGTYTDTQYF
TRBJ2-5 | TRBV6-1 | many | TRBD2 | TGTGCCAGCAGTGAAGATTGGACTAGCGACGGGGAGACCCAGTACTTC | CASSEDWTSDGETQYF
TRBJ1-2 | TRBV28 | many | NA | TGTGCCAGCAGCCTAACGGCGGGGGCGCATGGCTACACCTTC | CASSLTAGAHGYTF
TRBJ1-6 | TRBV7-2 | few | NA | TGTGCCAGCAGCTTAGGAGGGTACGGTTCACCCCTCCACTTT | CASSLGGYGSPLHF
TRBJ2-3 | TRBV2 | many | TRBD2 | TGTGCCAGTACTAGCGACTCAGATACGCAGTATTTT | CASTSDSDTQYF
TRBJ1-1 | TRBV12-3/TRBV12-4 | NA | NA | TGTGCCAGCAGGCCCCAAGGGGACACTGAAGCTTTCTTT | CASRPQGDTEAFF
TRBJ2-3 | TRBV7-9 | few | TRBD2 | TGTGCCAGCAGCTTAGTTGGGACTAGTTACACAGATACGCAGTATTTT | CASSLVGTSYTDTQYF
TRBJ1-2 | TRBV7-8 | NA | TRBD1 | TGTGCCAGCAGCTTAGTGGGTGCAGGGGGCAACTATGGCTACACCTTC | CASSLVGAGGNYGYTF
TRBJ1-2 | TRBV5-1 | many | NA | TGCGCCAGCAGCTTGGGACAGAAACCCTTCTATGGCTACACCTTC | CASSLGQKPFYGYTF
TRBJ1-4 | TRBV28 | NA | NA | TGTGCCAGCAGTCCCGACAGCCATAATGAAAAACTGTTTTTT | CASSPDSHNEKLFF
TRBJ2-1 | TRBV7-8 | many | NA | TGTGCCAGCAGCTTAACGGGGGTCGTTAATGAGCAGTTCTTC | CASSLTGVVNEQFF
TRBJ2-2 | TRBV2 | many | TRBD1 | TGTGCCAGCAGTCGACAGGGCGAAGGCGGGGAGCTGTTTTTT | CASSRQGEGGELFF
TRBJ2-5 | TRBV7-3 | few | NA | TGTGCCAGCAGCCCAGGTTGGCAGCGGCCCCAGTACTTC | CASSPGWQRPQYF
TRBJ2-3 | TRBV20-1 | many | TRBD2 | TGCAGTGCGACCCTATTTCAAGCGGGAGTCATTTGGGACACAGATACGCAGTATTTT | CSATLFQAGVIWDTDTQYF
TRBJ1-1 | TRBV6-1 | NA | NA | TGTGCCAGCAGTAACCGGGCCCCAAACCACGGGAACACTGAAGCTTTCTTT | CASSNRAPNHGNTEAFF
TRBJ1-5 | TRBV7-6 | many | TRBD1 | TGTGCCAGCAGCGCCCAGACAGGGGGGGATCAGCCCCAGCATTTT | CASSAQTGGDQPQHF
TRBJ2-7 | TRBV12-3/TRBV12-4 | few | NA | TGTGCCAGCACCCAGAATCGGGAAGCAGAGCAGTACTTC | CASTQNREAEQYF
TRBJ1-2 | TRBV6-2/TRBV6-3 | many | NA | TGTGCCAGCGAGAACCCGAAGGCAGGGGAACGTTTCGACTATGGCTACACCTTC | CASENPKAGERFDYGYTF
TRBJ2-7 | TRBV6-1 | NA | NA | TGTGCCAGCAGTGAGTGGTACCGGGCCGCATTCTACGAGCAGTACTTC | CASSEWYRAAFYEQYF
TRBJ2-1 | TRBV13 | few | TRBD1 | TGTGCCAGCAGCTTAGTCCGGACAGGGCTCGGTGAGCAGTTCTTC | CASSLVRTGLGEQFF
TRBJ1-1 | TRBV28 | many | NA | TGTGCCAGCCTCCTCCGAACAGGGTCCGACACTGAAGCTTTCTTT | CASLLRTGSDTEAFF
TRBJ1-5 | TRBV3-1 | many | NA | TGTGCCAGCAGCCAAGATCCCTCAGGTCAGCCCCAGCATTTT | CASSQDPSGQPQHF
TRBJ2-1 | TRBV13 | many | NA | TGTGCCAGCAGCTTATTTGGGGGCGGTGAGCAGTTCTTC | CASSLFGGGEQFF
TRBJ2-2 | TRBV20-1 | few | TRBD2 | TGCAGTGCTAGAAAAGCGGGGGGGCCTCGGACCGGGGAGCTGTTTTTT | CSARKAGGPRTGELFF
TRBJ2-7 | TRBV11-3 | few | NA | TGTGCCAGCAGCTTATATCCCCCAGGGTCTGGCTACGAGCAGTACTTC | CASSLYPPGSGYEQYF
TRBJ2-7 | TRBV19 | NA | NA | TGTGCCAGTAGTATAGATGCTGGAGGGTCACCCTACGAGCAGTACTTC | CASSIDAGGSPYEQYF
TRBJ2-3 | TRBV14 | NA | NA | TGTGCCAGCAGCCGAACTTGGGGGTCAGATACGCAGTATTTT | CASSRTWGSDTQYF
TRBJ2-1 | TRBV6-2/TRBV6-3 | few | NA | TGTGCCAGCAAACGGGGGAACGAAAATGAGCAGTTCTTC | CASKRGNENEQFF
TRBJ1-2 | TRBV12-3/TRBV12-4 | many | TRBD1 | TGTGCCAGCAGTGCGACCACAGGGGGGCACTATGGCTACACCTTC | CASSATTGGHYGYTF
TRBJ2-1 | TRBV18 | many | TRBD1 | TGTGCCAGCTCAGGCCAACAGGGGGCCTACAATGAGCAGTTCTTC | CASSGQQGAYNEQFF
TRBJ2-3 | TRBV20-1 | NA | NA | TGCAGTGCTAGATTTGCGGGCGGGGCCGGCACAGATACGCAGTATTTT | CSARFAGGAGTDTQYF
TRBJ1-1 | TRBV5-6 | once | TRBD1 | TGTGCCAGCAGCTTCCCAGGGGGGTTGTGGACTGAAGCTTTCTTT | CASSFPGGLWTEAFF
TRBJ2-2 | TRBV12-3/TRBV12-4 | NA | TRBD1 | TGTGCCAGCAGTTTCGGGGACAGGGTTAACACCGGGGAGCTGTTTTTT | CASSFGDRVNTGELFF
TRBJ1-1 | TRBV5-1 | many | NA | TGCGCCAGCAGCTTGGAACGCACTGAAGCTTTCTTT | CASSLERTEAFF
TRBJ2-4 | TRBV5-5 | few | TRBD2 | TGTGCCAGCAGCCGGACTAGCGGGGGGGCCTCATCCAAAAACATTCAGTACTTC | CASSRTSGGASSKNIQYF
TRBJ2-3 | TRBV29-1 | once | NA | TGCAGCGCCGGATCAGGAGGCGATACGCAGTATTTT | CSAGSGGDTQYF
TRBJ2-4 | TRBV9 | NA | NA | TGTGCCAGCAGCGTAGCGGAGCCTCTAGCCAAAAACATTCAGTACTTC | CASSVAEPLAKNIQYF
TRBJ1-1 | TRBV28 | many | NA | TGTGCCAGCAGTTTACCCATACGGCTCGAAGCTTTCTTT | CASSLPIRLEAFF
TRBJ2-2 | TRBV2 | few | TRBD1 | TGTGCCAGCAGTCTTGACAGGGGGGTCGGGGAGCTGTTTTTT | CASSLDRGVGELFF
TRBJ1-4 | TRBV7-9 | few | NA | TGTGCCAGCAGCACCCGGGAAATACCTAACCCTGGAAAACTGTTTTTT | CASSTREIPNPGKLFF
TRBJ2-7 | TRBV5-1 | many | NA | TGCGCCAGCAGCTTACTAGGTTCCTACGAGCAGTACTTC | CASSLLGSYEQYF
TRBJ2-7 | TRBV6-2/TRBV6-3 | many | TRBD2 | TGTGCCAGCAGTTACGACGGGACTAGCTACGAGCAGTACTTC | CASSYDGTSYEQYF
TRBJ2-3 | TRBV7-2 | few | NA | TGTGTGGCAGGCACAGATACGCAGTATTTT | CVAGTDTQYF
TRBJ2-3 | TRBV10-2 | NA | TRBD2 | TGCGCCAGCAGTCCGATAGCGGGGGGTCCAGATACGCAGTATTTT | CASSPIAGGPDTQYF
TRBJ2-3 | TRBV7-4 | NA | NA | TGTGCCAGCAGCCCCACCCCGAGCAGGAACACAGATACGCAGTATTTT | CASSPTPSRNTDTQYF
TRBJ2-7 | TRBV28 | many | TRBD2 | TGTGCCAGCAGTTACCGACTAGCGGGGCACCGCTCCTACGAGCAGTACTTC | CASSYRLAGHRSYEQYF
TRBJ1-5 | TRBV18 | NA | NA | TGTGCCAGCTCACCGAAACAGGGCAGGGATCAGCCCCAGCATTTT | CASSPKQGRDQPQHF
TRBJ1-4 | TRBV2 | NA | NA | TGTGCCAGCAGTGTTTTAGGAGCAACTAATGAAAAACTGTTTTTT | CASSVLGATNEKLFF
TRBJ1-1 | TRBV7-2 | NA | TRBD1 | TGTGCCAGCAGCTCCTTACCGGGACAGGGCCTGATAGTCACTGAAGCTTTCTTT | CASSSLPGQGLIVTEAFF
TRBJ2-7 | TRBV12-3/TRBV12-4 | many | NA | TGTGCCAGCAGTACTCCGTGGGGGAACGAGCAGTACTTC | CASSTPWGNEQYF
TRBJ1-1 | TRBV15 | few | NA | TGTGCCACCAGCCGGGGAGGTTTGAGGAACACTGAAGCTTTCTTT | CATSRGGLRNTEAFF
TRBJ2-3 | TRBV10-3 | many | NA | TGTGCCATCAGAGGACAGCCCAGCACAGATACGCAGTATTTT | CAIRGQPSTDTQYF
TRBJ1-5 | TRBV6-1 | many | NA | TGTGCCAGCAACACCGGCGGGGTAAACGGTCAGCCCCAGCATTTT | CASNTGGVNGQPQHF
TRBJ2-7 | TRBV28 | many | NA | TGTGCCAGCAGCTCACTAGTCCCCTACGAGCAGTACTTC | CASSSLVPYEQYF